This TCR beta chain emerged from a study of neoadjuvant anti-PD-1 for oral cavity cancer. Notes on the study in general: Higher pretreatment Treg/Th17 ratios tracked higher pretreatment blood clonality.

The junction had 1 base not matched to a gene; V was cut back by 7 bases and J by 6 bases. The CDR3 runs 13 residues. The germline gives CDR1 MNHEY, CDR2 SMNVEV (reference sequence). TCRdb's copy holds only in-frame clones and misses some; the assay was immunoSEQ multiplex PCR. The sample carries about 14,000 clones, about two thirds recorded once. On this clone itself: Its antigen is not known.

Described time point: after neoadjuvant nivolumab, at surgical resection. The sequence came from a person between 40 and 79 years old with oral cavity squamous cell carcinoma. The specimen was PBMCs, collected after nivolumab (anti-PD-1) treatment. The chain has TRBV27 and TRBJ2-7; 15 bases align to TRBD2. Written as DNA, the CDR3 is TGTGCCAGCATGGGACTAGCGGGAGGCGAGCAGTACTTC. Its protein product is CASMGLAGGEQYF.